This TCR beta chain comes out of a study of shared clonotypes between healthy human individuals (dated by TCRdb to about 2020). About the investigation overall: The cohort comprised a couple of women and three men aged 18 to 49 years. Leukapheresis yielded between about 0.8 and 9.5 billion PBMCs per donor. To estimate repertoire size and how much clonotypes are shared between individuals, the study performed deep sequencing of blood TCR repertoires from about five healthy adults. To increase sequencing depth and limit assay-specific biases, TCR repertoire library preparation and sequencing were carried out by different laboratories using diverse techniques.

Comments on this clone: Its antigen is not yet known. The input lacks base qualities; no much larger clone sits a single base away.

Using the deep immunoSEQ assay, TCR CDR3 regions were amplified from genomic DNA by multiplex PCR. Extracted genomic DNA from each cell subset was distributed evenly across all wells of several immunoSEQ 96-well plates, and each plate was treated as a replicate. Each replicate PCR for unsorted PBMC received approximately 0.3 ug genomic DNA, equal to tens of thousands of T cell genomes. Ten immunoSEQ deep assay plates were used to sequence unsorted PBMC genomic DNA. The purified libraries were quantified using a Qubit 3.0 fluorometer, sized with a Bioanalyzer 2100, and then quantified again using the KAPA Library Quantification kit. Each immunoSEQ 96-well plate was sequenced on its own single-read 150-cycle Illumina NextSeq 550 flow cell. In the authors' own workflow: The immunoSEQ output contained only junctional sequences without quality scores, so filtering could not match that applied to full-length reads. To assign V/J genes and CDR3, sequences were annotated using PyIR, a Python wrapper for IgBLAST v1.9, with IMGT germline references. Any read was removed if the V/J assignment was weak (E-value above 1e-6), the CDR3 was missing, or the read contained stop codons, out-of-frame junctions, or ambiguous translated residues. V3J clonotypes were defined as sequences sharing an identical inferred V gene, J gene, and CDR3 amino acid sequence. Percentage overlap between repertoires was calculated by dividing the number of shared unique clonotypes by the size of the smaller repertoire. RTK rarefaction, the Chao1 estimator, and Recon v2.1 estimates of unobserved clonotypes were used to assess repertoire richness. The clones in this table, taken by TCRdb from immuneACCESS, are in-frame only. Not every clone is retained; where verified, under half of the shortfall comes from an unresolved V gene, and the cause of the rest is unknown. Clone size and V and J calls were adopted from that table, with D and trimming inferred from the DNA. This sample gives approximately 460,000 clones in total; approximately 71% of them show up just once. Of the sample, around 11% is held by the ten largest clones.

Via the germline V gene, CDR1 is MNHEY and CDR2 SVGAGI. The CDR3 spans 14 residues, from the cysteine through the phenylalanine. Just the 42-base CDR3 DNA is kept, in frame starting at base 1. At the junction V is shortened by 8 bases and J by 2 bases, with 16 bases in between. Summary of the overall study and its limitations: Sampling was restricted to blood, and TCR repertoires in tissues likely differ from the TCR repertoires found in blood. Pairwise subsampling led to the expectation that sequencing depth would affect the degree of clonotype sharing among donors. Because the study included a small number of donors, the genetic and exposure-history diversity represented was limited.

The donors were healthy, HIV-negative adults who had no recently reported acute infections or vaccinations. Every donor was a Caucasian adult residing in Nashville, Tennessee, USA. For unsorted samples, 100 million or so PBMCs were counted, and genomic DNA was extracted using the QIAamp DNA Blood Mini kit. After blood collection by leukapheresis, PBMCs were isolated using Ficoll-Histopaque density gradient centrifugation and then cryopreserved in the vapor phase of liquid nitrogen. The origin of this receptor is a woman between 40 and 50 years old in good health. Some clones in this sample may be carry-over from other donors' samples. The sample taken for sequencing was PBMCs. In this chain, TRBV6-5 is recombined with TRBJ2-7; the D gene is not confidently resolved. The CDR3 sequence is CASSTPGRAYEQYF. The DNA sequence is TGTGCCAGCTCAACCCCCGGACGGGCCTACGAGCAGTACTTC.